Listed below are T cell receptor beta chains from one sample, sequenced in a study of blood T cell repertoires in COVID-19. Generated by immunoSEQ multiplex PCR, the TCRdb table keeps only in-frame clones and is missing some. The data hold around 170,000 clones, with approximately 88% observed a single time. Sequencing input: peripheral blood. Receptor source: a woman younger than 45 with acute or convalescent COVID-19. Both conserved end residues are part of each CDR3. A D gene is named only where the DNA matches it firmly. Clone sizes are given selectively: once, few, many, or a class where the clone is expanded.

J | length | V | size | D | DNA | CDR3
TRBJ2-7 | 13 | TRBV15 | - | TRBD2 | TGTGCCACCAGCAGTGGGACTAGTAACGAGCAGTACTTC | CATSSGTSNEQYF
TRBJ1-4 | 14 | TRBV18 | few | TRBD1 | TGTGCCAGCAAAGCGGCGCAGGGGGCTATAAAACTGTTTTTT | CASKAAQGAIKLFF
TRBJ2-5 | 15 | TRBV7-7 | - | TRBD1 | TGTGCTAGCAGCCCCCAACGGACAGGGGGGGGGACCCAGTACTTC | CASSPQRTGGGTQYF
TRBJ1-3 | 13 | TRBV7-2 | - | TRBD1 | TGTGCCAGCAGTCAGGGGGCCGGAAACACCATATATTTT | CASSQGAGNTIYF
TRBJ1-2 | 12 | TRBV24-1 | few | - | TGTGCCACCAGTGATATTGAGTGGGGCTACACCTTC | CATSDIEWGYTF
TRBJ1-4 | 16 | TRBV15 | - | TRBD1 | TGTGCCACCAGCATGAATCCCGGGACAGGATATGAAAAACTGTTTTTT | CATSMNPGTGYEKLFF
TRBJ1-5 | 15 | TRBV18 | - | - | TGTGCCAGCTCACCTGGGACTGGGGCTACCCAGCCCCAGCATTTT | CASSPGTGATQPQHF
TRBJ2-1 | 17 | TRBV28 | - | TRBD2 | TGTGCCAGCAGTTTACCCCTAGCGGGAGGGGCGGAGGGTGAGCAGTTCTTC | CASSLPLAGGAEGEQFF
TRBJ2-1 | 15 | TRBV5-6 | - | TRBD2 | TGTGCCAGCAGCCCAACCGGGACTAGCGGGAGATTGTCGTTCTTC | CASSPTGTSGRLSFF
TRBJ2-1 | 11 | TRBV20-1 | - | TRBD2 | TGCAGTGCCACGACTAGCGGGGAGCAGTTCTTC | CSATTSGEQFF
TRBJ2-5 | 15 | TRBV9 | once | - | TGTGCCAGCAGCGTAGGGCCTACACTACAAGAGACCCAGTACTTC | CASSVGPTLQETQYF
TRBJ2-5 | 14 | TRBV5-1 | - | TRBD1 | TGCGCCAGCAGCTTGGGACAGGGCGAAGAGACCCAGTACTTC | CASSLGQGEETQYF
TRBJ1-5 | 14 | TRBV30 | - | - | TGTGCCTGGAGTGTAAATGGGTTTAGCCAGCCCCAGCATTTT | CAWSVNGFSQPQHF
TRBJ1-3 | 15 | TRBV5-4 | - | - | TGTGCCAGCAGCCCCGGGGTCGGCTCTGGAAACACCATATATTTT | CASSPGVGSGNTIYF
TRBJ1-1 | 13 | TRBV12-3/TRBV12-4 | once | - | TGTGCCAGCAGTAGACACTGGAACACTGAAGCTTTCTTT | CASSRHWNTEAFF
TRBJ2-3 | 12 | TRBV5-1 | - | - | TGCGCCAGCAGCCGGGGCACAGATACGCAGTATTTT | CASSRGTDTQYF
TRBJ1-6 | 13 | TRBV12-3/TRBV12-4 | - | - | TGTGCCAGCAGTTTTAGCGGGGCGTCACCCCTCCACTTT | CASSFSGASPLHF
TRBJ1-1 | 16 | TRBV4-1 | - | - | TGCGCCAGCAGCCAAGACGGGAAAGATACCACCTTGAAAGCTTTCTTT | CASSQDGKDTTLKAFF